What follows is one T cell receptor (beta chain) and its context. Blood genomic DNA input for TRB amplification was roughly 220-500 ng. This entry is derived from a study of T and B cells in COVID-19 patients. The overall study: COVID-19 patients gave peripheral blood either during active infection or after recovery. Comorbidities linked to unfavorable COVID-19 outcome were present in about 90% of the 20 active-infection patients. Most recovered patients had mild to moderate COVID-19 treated as outpatients.

In germline, CDR1 is MDHEN, CDR2 SYDVKM. This CDR3 has 12 amino acids. With 6 bases removed from V and 7 bases from J, the gap between germline ends came to 12 bases. BIOMED2 TRB-A/B primer pools were used in multiplex TRB PCR. TCRdb analysed the multiplex PCR reads with MiXCR anew, one entry per CDR3 protein. The data contain about 16,000 distinct CDR3 sequences, approximately 26% of them singletons. V and J are TRBV28 and TRBJ1-1; D ambiguous. Specimen: blood. The clonotype comes from a human donor who had recovered from COVID-19. The CDR3 sequence is CASSPLGLEAFF. The DNA for the CDR3 is TGTGCCAGCAGCCCTCTTGGTCTTGAAGCTTTCTTT.